These 15 T cell receptor beta chains were sequenced from one sample in a study of cytomegalovirus exposure and HLA in healthy donors. PCR used 60 Vbeta primers and 13 Jbeta primers. The protocol was immunoSEQ multiplex PCR, while the TCRdb copy is restricted to in-frame clones and leaves out a portion. This sample's table reports tens of thousands of clones. Material: PBMCs. These TCRs come from a man in his forties in good health and CMV-seropositive.

The V gene is TRBV5-1, the J gene TRBJ2-3; 8 nucleotides line up with TRBD1. The ends lost 4 bases at V and 0 bases at J; junction bases unmatched: 7. Germline values: CDR1 SGHRS, CDR2 YFSETQ. This CDR3 is 16 amino acids long. This chain's CDR3 is CASSQGAGHSTDTQYF. The CDR3 DNA reads as TGCGCCAGCAGCCAGGGGGCGGGTCACAGCACAGATACGCAGTATTTT. Full variable domain (remainder filled in from reference TRBV5-1 and TRBJ2-3): KAGVTQTPRYLIKTRGQQVTLSCSPISGHRSVSWYQQTPGQGLQFLFEYFSETQRNKGNFPGRFSGRQFSNSRSEMNVSTLELGDSALYLCASSQGAGHSTDTQYFGPGTRLTVL.

The V gene is TRBV28, the J gene TRBJ1-2, with D possibly TRBD1 on 5 matching bases. CDR1 is MDHEN and CDR2 is SYDVKM in the germline V gene. Trimming stripped 6 bases from V and 0 bases from J, with 8 bases between. The CDR3 totals 13 residues. CDR3 protein: CASRTTANYGYTF. The CDR3 nucleotides are TGTGCCAGCAGGACGACAGCTAACTATGGCTACACCTTC.

The chain employs TRBV7-9 and TRBJ2-2; D is unresolved. V lost 1 base, J lost 2 bases, and 11 bases lay in between. The CDR3 runs 16 residues. The germline V gene encodes CDR1 SEHNR and CDR2 FQNEAQ (reference sequence). CDR3 coding DNA: TGTGCCAGCAGCTTAGGCCTAGTAGGTAACACCGGGGAGCTGTTTTTT. Translation gives CASSLGLVGNTGELFF. Combining the CDR3 with reference TRBV7-9 and TRBJ2-2 gives the whole variable domain DTGVSQNPRHKITKRGQNVTFRCDPISEHNRLYWYRQTLGQGPEFLTYFQNEAQLEKSRLLSDRFSAERPKGSFSTLEIQRTEQGDSAMYLCASSLGLVGNTGELFFGEGSRLTVL.

CDR3 sequence reads: CASSLQGQPQHF. In DNA, the CDR3 is TGTGCCAGCAGCCTCCAGGGTCAGCCCCAGCATTTT. The chain combines TRBV5-8 with TRBJ1-5; TRBD1 is a possible D gene (5 bases). The germline CDR1 and CDR2 sequences are SGHTS and YDEGEE. The CDR3 consists of 12 residues. The germline V and J ends were trimmed by 4 bases and 6 bases, with 8 bases remaining between them.

The V and J genes are TRBV7-6 and TRBJ2-7; D might be TRBD2 (6 bases). CDR1 and CDR2 from the germline V gene are SGHVS and FNYEAQ. The CDR3 extends over 14 amino acids. V lost 3 bases and J lost 6, with 15 bases in between. As DNA, the CDR3 is TGTGCCAGCAGCTTCGATGGAGGGACGGGCGAGCAGTACTTC. This encodes CASSFDGGTGEQYF.

The chain employs TRBV7-2 and TRBJ2-2, with D perhaps matching TRBD1 (5 bases). This CDR3 region has 15 residues. Trimming took off 6 bases at V and 3 bases at J, with 14 bases between the two ends. Germline assignment: CDR1 SGHTA and CDR2 FQGNSA. This chain's CDR3 is CASRAMLGDTGELFF. The CDR3 DNA reads as TGTGCCAGCAGGGCTATGTTAGGGGACACCGGGGAGCTGTTTTTT.

The chain couples TRBV19 to TRBJ2-5, with TRBD1 matching 12 bases. Germline-derived CDR1 and CDR2 are LNHDA and SQIVND (reference sequence). The CDR3 consists of 14 residues. V was clipped by 7 bases and J by 4 bases; unmatched bases: 4. The CDR3 loop reads CASKGTGGVETQYF. The CDR3 DNA reads TGTGCCAGTAAAGGGACAGGGGGCGTAGAGACCCAGTACTTC. The full variable domain, its missing parts supplied by reference TRBV19 and TRBJ2-5, is DGGITQSPKYLFRKEGQNVTLSCEQNLNHDAMYWYRQDPGQGLRLIYYSQIVNDFQKGDIAEGYSVSREKKESFPLTVTSAQKNPTAFYLCASKGTGGVETQYFGPGTRLLVL.

Details on this clone: An end of the junction differs from the germline gene, which may be a read error. V and J are TRBV5-6 and TRBJ2-6, with D possibly being TRBD1 (5 bases). The germline gives CDR1 SGHDT, CDR2 YYEEEE. This CDR3 is 15 amino acids long. As DNA, the CDR3 is TGTGCCAGCAACTTGCCGGCAGCTGGGGCCAACGTCCTGACCTTC. It translates to CASNLPAAGANVLTF.

The J gene is TRBJ2-5, the V gene TRBV11-3; possibly TRBD2 for D (5 bases). The CDR3 is 14 amino acids. The germline gives CDR1 SGHNT, CDR2 YENEEA. V was cut by 5 bases and J by 5 bases, with 15 bases left in between. The CDR3 nucleotides are TGTGCCAGCAGCCCGACGAGAGGGTGGGAGACCCAGTACTTC. This sequence encodes CASSPTRGWETQYF.

The chain carries TRBV6-5 and TRBJ1-1, with TRBD1 matching over 8 bases. Trimming cost V 2 bases and J 5 bases; bases outside gene matches: 4. This CDR3 has 14 residues. Looked up from germline, CDR1 is MNHEY and CDR2 is SVGAGI. The CDR3 spells CASSYQGARTEAFF. CDR3 nucleotides: TGTGCCAGCAGTTACCAGGGGGCCAGGACTGAAGCTTTCTTT.

The chain combines TRBV6-5 with TRBJ2-2; D is possibly TRBD1 (6 bases). CDR1 and CDR2 (germline): MNHEY, SVGAGI. This CDR3 is built from 15 residues. The V end was cut by 2 bases, the J end by 1 base, with 8 bases between. CDR3 amino acids: CASSYGTRNTGELFF. The CDR3 region has the DNA TGTGCCAGCAGTTACGGGACACGGAACACCGGGGAGCTGTTTTTT.

The V gene is TRBV2, the J gene TRBJ2-7; D possibly corresponds to TRBD2 (6 bases). The ends were cut back, 3 bases at V and 0 bases at J, with 12 bases in the middle. Germline V gene data show CDR1 as SNHLY and CDR2 as FYNNEI. The CDR3 extends over 15 amino acids. CDR3 sequence (DNA): TGTGCCAGCAGTGACCCGGGGGAGCGCTCCTACGAGCAGTACTTC. Amino acids: CASSDPGERSYEQYF.

The chain is built from TRBV30 and TRBJ2-1; 7 bases are shared with TRBD2. Germline V CDR1 and CDR2: GTSNPN, SVGIG (reference sequence). The CDR3 has 12 residues. After removal of 1 base from V and 15 bases from J, the junction contained 9 bases not matched to a gene. The CDR3 loop is CAWSGGEGRGFF. The CDR3 DNA sequence: TGTGCCTGGAGTGGAGGGGAGGGCCGGGGGTTCTTC.

The chain employs TRBV6-1 and TRBJ1-2, with D hard to call. CDR1 is MNHNS, CDR2 SASEGT, per germline. CDR3 length: 14 amino acids. V lost 0 bases and J lost 4, with 9 bases in between. CDR3 DNA: TGTGCCAGCAGTGAAGCCTCCGGGAGCTATGGCTACACCTTC. It encodes CASSEASGSYGYTF.

The chain uses TRBV11-3 and TRBJ1-2; 8 bases align to TRBD1. V lost 5 bases and J lost 4; bases outside the gene matches: 12. The CDR3 has 16 residues. The germline V gene has CDR1 SGHNT and CDR2 YENEEA. CDR3 amino acids: CASSPGTGTLGYGYTF. In DNA, the CDR3 is TGTGCCAGCAGCCCCGGGACAGGAACGTTAGGCTATGGCTACACCTTC.